This T cell receptor (beta chain) came from a study of T cell responses to AZD1222 COVID-19 vaccine. A note on this clone: Its antigen remains unknown.

V lost 3 bases and J 1 base, leaving 0 bases between the germline ends. Germline CDR1 and CDR2: LGHDT and YNNKEL (reference sequence). The CDR3 runs to 12 residues. Findings of the study overall: Only a handful of people who got AZD1222 tested seropositive at baseline.

This table comes from immunoSEQ multiplex PCR, and its TCRdb copy is limited to in-frame clones, with some not included. In the table there are some 130,000 clones, around 84% of which are singletons. The specimen was peripheral blood, collected on day 0 of AZD1222 vaccination. This clonotype was sampled from an adult in good health. The chain combines TRBV3-1 (or the pseudogene TRBV3-2) with TRBJ2-2; no firm D call. The CDR3 DNA is TGTGCCAGCAGCCAGAACACCGGGGAGCTGTTTTTT. Translating it yields CASSQNTGELFF.